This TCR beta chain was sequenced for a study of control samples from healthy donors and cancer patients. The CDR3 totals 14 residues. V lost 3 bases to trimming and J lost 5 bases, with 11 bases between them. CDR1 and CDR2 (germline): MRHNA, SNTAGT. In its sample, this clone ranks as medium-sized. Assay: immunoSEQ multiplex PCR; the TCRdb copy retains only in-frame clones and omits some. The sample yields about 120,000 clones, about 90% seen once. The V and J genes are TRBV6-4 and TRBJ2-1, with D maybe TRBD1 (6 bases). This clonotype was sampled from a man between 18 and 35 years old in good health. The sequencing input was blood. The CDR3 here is CASSEEGENNEQFF. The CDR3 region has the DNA TGTGCCAGCAGTGAAGAGGGGGAAAACAATGAGCAGTTCTTC.